A single sample gave rise to the 30 T cell receptor beta chains below, sequenced in a study of T cell changes during pregnancy in multiple sclerosis (dated by TCRdb to between 2017 and 2020). Library preparation used the immunoSEQ multiplex PCR assay. In TCRdb, the immuneACCESS table is reduced to in-frame sequences with V and J assigned. These tables do not hold every clone; where another copy was compared, an unresolved V gene accounts for under half, and the others remain unexplained. This sample gives 80,000 to 100,000 clones in total; approximately 90% of them show up just once. The ten biggest clones cover 0.7% to 0.9% of the sample. Sequenced material: peripheral blood, taken in the second trimester of pregnancy. The receptors come from a female donor in good health, enrolled as a control in a pregnancy study.

This chain connects TRBV18 to TRBJ1-5; TRBD1 agrees at 8 bases. Germline CDR1 and CDR2: KGHSH and LQKENI. The V and J ends lost 3 bases and 2 bases, in that order; junction bases with no gene match: 6. This CDR3 has 16 residues. The CDR3 DNA sequence: TGTGCCAGCTCACCTGGACAGGGAACGGGCAATCAGCCCCAGCATTTT. This sequence encodes CASSPGQGTGNQPQHF.

The rearrangement joins TRBV29-1 to TRBJ2-3, with TRBD1 as a possible D gene (6 bases). Germline CDR1 is SQVTM and CDR2 is ANQGSEA. The CDR3 consists of 14 residues. The V end was cut by 8 bases, the J end by 0 bases, with 15 bases between. CDR3: CSSNRDTSTDTQYF. CDR3 nucleotide sequence: TGCAGCTCCAACAGGGATACTAGCACAGATACGCAGTATTTT.

The J gene is TRBJ1-5, the V gene TRBV19; D may be TRBD1 (5 bases). The CDR3 loop spans 14 amino acids. Germline V gene data show CDR1 as LNHDA and CDR2 as SQIVND (reference sequence). V was clipped by 3 bases and J by 2 bases, with 8 bases between them. CDR3 sequence (DNA): TGTGCCAGTAGTATCTCACAGGGCAATCAGCCCCAGCATTTT. It is translated as CASSISQGNQPQHF.

This chain joins TRBV6-5 and TRBJ2-4, with 9 bases matching TRBD1. V dropped 2 bases and J dropped 6; count of bases not matched to a gene: 8. CDR3 length: 16 residues. Per germline, CDR1 MNHEY and CDR2 SVGAGI. The CDR3 DNA is TGTGCCAGCAGTTACACCGAGGCGGGACAGGGAAACATTCAGTACTTC. Amino acid sequence: CASSYTEAGQGNIQYF.

This sequence joins TRBV5-4 and TRBJ2-7; 10 nucleotides agree with TRBD2. Trimming at V came to 4 bases and at J to 1 base, leaving 8 bases not matched to a gene. The CDR3 totals 16 residues. Germline V gives CDR1 SGHNT, CDR2 YYREEE (reference sequence). Here the CDR3 DNA reads TGTGCCAGCAGCCGCTTTATAGCGGGAGGTTCCTACGAGCAGTACTTC. Translation gives CASSRFIAGGSYEQYF.

The chain carries TRBV15 and TRBJ1-1; TRBD1 is a possible D gene (5 bases). The CDR3 covers 16 residues. Between the trimmed V and J ends, which lost 0 bases and 12 bases, there was a span of 23 bases. Germline values: CDR1 LNHNV, CDR2 YYDKDF (reference sequence). The CDR3 DNA reads TGTGCCACCAGCAGAGATTCCGGAACAGGTCCTCAAGTCTCTTTCTTT. Translated: CATSRDSGTGPQVSFF.

J is TRBJ2-5 and V is TRBV6-5, with D maybe TRBD2 (6 bases). Germline V gene sequence: CDR1 MNHEY, CDR2 SVGAGI. The CDR3 is 15 amino acids. V lost 4 bases and J 2 bases, leaving 14 bases between the germline ends. The CDR3 loop is CASSWRLAEQETQYF. The CDR3 region has the DNA TGTGCCAGCAGTTGGCGTTTAGCGGAGCAAGAGACCCAGTACTTC.

This chain connects TRBV28 to TRBJ1-2, with 10 bases aligning to TRBD1. The length of the CDR3 is 15 residues. The J segment lost 3 bases and the V segment lost 3 bases, leaving 4 bases of the junction unmatched. CDR1 is MDHEN, CDR2 SYDVKM, per germline. The CDR3 nucleotides read TGTGCCAGCAGTTTCCCCGGGACAGGGGACTATGGCTACACCTTC. This translates into CASSFPGTGDYGYTF.

The J gene is TRBJ2-1, the V gene TRBV7-2; a weak D match, TRBD2 (5 bases). With 6 bases removed from V and 8 bases from J, the gap between germline ends came to 14 bases. The CDR3 has 13 amino acids. Germline loops: CDR1 SGHTA, CDR2 FQGNSA. CDR3 sequence: CASRPTSFDEQFF. The CDR3 bases are TGTGCCAGCAGACCCACTAGTTTCGATGAGCAGTTCTTC.

This sequence joins TRBV7-2 and TRBJ2-7, with D possibly TRBD1 on 6 matching bases. V was shortened by 6 bases and J by 6 bases, with 12 bases between the two germline ends. Germline values: CDR1 SGHTA, CDR2 FQGNSA. The CDR3 length is 12 residues. The CDR3 is CASRSTGSEQYF. CDR3 coding DNA: TGTGCCAGCAGGTCTACAGGGAGCGAGCAGTACTTC.

This clone was found a few times. The genes are TRBV2 and TRBJ1-5; maybe TRBD1 (6 bases). The germline V gene has CDR1 SNHLY and CDR2 FYNNEI. This CDR3 comprises 13 residues. V was trimmed by 4 bases and J by 4 bases, leaving 8 bases between them. As DNA, the CDR3 is TGTGCCAGCAGTGTGCAGGGGAATCAGCCCCAGCATTTT. It codes for CASSVQGNQPQHF. The complete variable domain, with remaining parts taken from reference TRBV2 and TRBJ1-5, reads EPEVTQTPSHQVTQMGQEVILRCVPISNHLYFYWYRQILGQKVEFLVSFYNNEISEKSEIFDDQFSVERPDGSNFTLKIRSTKLEDSAMYFCASSVQGNQPQHFGDGTRLSIL.

The rearrangement joins TRBV7-2 to TRBJ2-5, with 14 nucleotides matching TRBD2. Germline values: CDR1 SGHTA, CDR2 FQGNSA. V shed 5 bases and J 4 bases; nucleotides not matched to a gene: 3. The CDR3 spans 15 residues. The CDR3 coding sequence is TGTGCCAGCAGCATCGGGACTAGCGGGAGAGAGACCCAGTACTTC. It is translated as CASSIGTSGRETQYF.

This chain connects TRBV28 to TRBJ1-1, with a possible D match to TRBD1 (6 bases). The CDR3 totals 18 residues. Germline assignment: CDR1 MDHEN and CDR2 SYDVKM. V was trimmed by 5 bases and J by 4 bases, leaving 26 bases between them. CDR3 protein: CASSPVRAGVALSTEAFF. The CDR3 DNA is TGTGCCAGCAGTCCCGTCAGGGCAGGGGTCGCCTTGAGCACTGAAGCTTTCTTT.

V is TRBV11-2 and J is TRBJ2-3; D is unclear. Trimming removed 3 bases at V and 0 bases at J, with 16 bases between. The CDR3 is 17 amino acids. Germline V gives CDR1 SGHAT, CDR2 FQNNGV. The CDR3 nucleotides are TGTGCCAGCAGCTTTTCCGGAGCCAGAACTAGCACAGATACGCAGTATTTT. Translation: CASSFSGARTSTDTQYF. The whole variable domain, filled in from reference TRBV11-2 and TRBJ2-3, reads EAGVAQSPRYKIIEKRQSVAFWCNPISGHATLYWYQQILGQGPKLLIQFQNNGVVDDSQLPKDRFSAERLKGVDSTLKIQPAKLEDSAVYLCASSFSGARTSTDTQYFGPGTRLTVL.

This chain joins TRBV6-5 and TRBJ1-2; 9 bases line up with TRBD1. The CDR3 spans 15 residues. After removal of 2 bases from V and 8 bases from J, the junction contained 9 bases not matched to a gene. From germline, CDR1 is MNHEY and CDR2 SVGAGI. As DNA, the CDR3 is TGTGCCAGCAGTTACGGGGTGGGACAGGGTTACGGCTACACCTTC. Amino acids: CASSYGVGQGYGYTF.

The chain is built from TRBV19 and TRBJ2-5, with D perhaps matching TRBD1 (5 bases). The V end was cut by 1 base, the J end by 5 bases, with 5 bases between. Germline CDR1 is LNHDA and CDR2 is SQIVND (reference sequence). CDR3 length: 12 residues. CDR3 bases: TGTGCCAGTAGTATAGGGGGCGAGACCCAGTACTTC. Translating gives CASSIGGETQYF.

The chain combines TRBV28 with TRBJ1-5; maybe TRBD1 (6 bases). CDR3 size: 15 residues. Germline values: CDR1 MDHEN, CDR2 SYDVKM. V was shortened by 7 bases and J by 1 base, with 14 bases between the two germline ends. The CDR3: CASNQGFESNQPQHF. The CDR3, as DNA: TGTGCCAGCAATCAGGGGTTTGAGAGCAATCAGCCCCAGCATTTT.

The CDR3, as DNA: TGTGCCAGCAGTGACGGATCAGACAATCCTAACTATGGCTACACCTTC. Translating gives CASSDGSDNPNYGYTF. The chain joins TRBV6-4 to TRBJ1-2; no clear D gene. Trimming cost V 2 bases and J 0 bases, with 13 bases left between them. CDR1 and CDR2 from the germline V gene are MRHNA and SNTAGT. The length of the CDR3 is 16 residues.

The rearrangement uses TRBV20-1 and TRBJ1-1, with D possibly TRBD1 on 6 matching bases. Germline CDR1 is DFQATT and CDR2 is SNEGSKA (reference sequence). This CDR3 spans 11 amino acids. The CDR3, as DNA: TGCAGACCCGCCCAGGGGACTGAAGCTTTCTTT. It encodes CRPAQGTEAFF.

This chain connects TRBV6-6 to TRBJ1-3, with D perhaps matching TRBD1 (5 bases). This CDR3 is 15 amino acids long. Germline values: CDR1 MNHNY, CDR2 SVGAGI (reference sequence). V lost 2 bases and J 2 bases, leaving 10 bases between the germline ends. CDR3 in amino acids: CASSYGGGTGNTIYF. The CDR3 DNA reads TGTGCCAGCAGTTACGGGGGGGGGACTGGAAACACCATATATTTT.

This chain links TRBV4-3 with TRBJ2-7, with TRBD2 matching over 13 bases. The germline gives CDR1 LGHNA, CDR2 YSLEER. The V gene end was trimmed by 4 bases and the J gene end by 2 bases; junction bases not matched to a gene: 5. The CDR3 runs to 16 residues. The CDR3 sequence is CASSLRLAGGPYEQYF. The CDR3 nucleotides are TGCGCCAGCAGCCTCCGACTAGCGGGGGGTCCCTACGAGCAGTACTTC.

The V gene is TRBV5-1, the J gene TRBJ1-1; TRBD1 might be the D (6 bases). The CDR3 covers 13 residues. Looked up from germline, CDR1 is SGHRS and CDR2 is YFSETQ. Between the trimmed V and J ends, which lost 2 bases and 12 bases, there was a span of 17 bases. DNA for the CDR3: TGCGCCAGCAGCTTATGGGACAACACCCAACCTTTCTTT. Its protein product is CASSLWDNTQPFF.

J is TRBJ2-7 and V is TRBV28, with a weak D call TRBD1 (5 bases). The CDR3 has 14 residues. The V end was cut by 6 bases, the J end by 3 bases, with 15 bases between. Germline assignment: CDR1 MDHEN and CDR2 SYDVKM. CDR3 in DNA: TGTGCCAGCAGGCCGCCGCAGGGAAACTACGAGCAGTACTTC. Amino acid sequence: CASRPPQGNYEQYF. The full variable domain, with the rest looked up from reference TRBV28 and TRBJ2-7, is DVKVTQSSRYLVKRTGEKVFLECVQDMDHENMFWYRQDPGLGLRLIYFSYDVKMKEKGDIPEGYSVSREKKERFSLILESASTNQTSMYLCASRPPQGNYEQYFGPGTRLTVT.

The chain employs TRBV27 and TRBJ1-2; perhaps TRBD1 as D (6 bases). The germline CDR1 and CDR2 sequences are MNHEY and SMNVEV (reference sequence). The CDR3 totals 12 residues. Trimming pared 5 bases from V and 2 bases from J, leaving 6 bases between. The CDR3 spells CASSTGNYGYTF. The CDR3, as DNA: TGTGCCAGCAGTACAGGGAACTATGGCTACACCTTC.

This sequence joins TRBV30 and TRBJ2-7; the D is unclear. CDR1 and CDR2 from the germline V gene are GTSNPN and SVGIG (reference sequence). This CDR3 is built from 16 residues. The ends were cut back, 3 bases at V and 5 bases at J, with 23 bases in the middle. This chain's CDR3 is CAWRKVSRWLVDEQYF. In DNA form, the CDR3 reads TGTGCCTGGAGGAAGGTATCCAGGTGGTTGGTCGACGAGCAGTACTTC.

The chain recombines TRBV4-1 with TRBJ1-5; 7 bases agree with TRBD1. Germline V gives CDR1 MGHRA, CDR2 YSYEKL. The CDR3 is 15 residues long. V was pared by 1 base and J by 4 bases, with 4 bases of the junction left unmatched. The CDR3 is CASSQAGTANQPQHF. CDR3 in DNA: TGCGCCAGCAGCCAAGCCGGGACAGCAAATCAGCCCCAGCATTTT.

The V call is TRBV6-1, the J call TRBJ2-7, with 7 bases matching TRBD2. The germline V gene encodes CDR1 MNHNS and CDR2 SASEGT. The CDR3 contains 15 residues. Unmatched junction bases numbered 6, after V lost 0 bases and J lost 4 bases. The DNA for the CDR3 is TGTGCCAGCAGTGAAGCCCTAGCGGCGGGGTACGAGCAGTACTTC. Amino acids: CASSEALAAGYEQYF.

This chain links TRBV7-2 with TRBJ1-2, with D unclear. CDR1 is SGHTA and CDR2 is FQGNSA in the germline V gene. The CDR3 is made up of 15 amino acids. The V gene lost 0 bases and the J gene lost 4 bases, with 12 bases spanning the gap. The CDR3 is CASSLAGRSSYGYTF. CDR3 coding DNA: TGTGCCAGCAGCTTAGCGGGCAGGTCAAGCTATGGCTACACCTTC.

In its sample, this clone was seen a few times. The chain combines TRBV27 with TRBJ1-1, with a possible D match to TRBD1 (6 bases). The V end lost 1 base, the J end lost 4 bases, and 7 bases lay between the germline ends. CDR3 length equals 13 residues. Germline CDR1 reads MNHEY; CDR2 reads SMNVEV (reference sequence). The CDR3: CASSLFRGTEAFF. DNA of the CDR3: TGTGCCAGCAGTTTATTCAGGGGCACTGAAGCTTTCTTT.

CDR3: CASSLPGGSNQPQHF. The CDR3 DNA follows: TGTGCCAGCAGTTTACCAGGGGGAAGCAATCAGCCCCAGCATTTT. This chain joins TRBV28 and TRBJ1-5, with 7 positions matching TRBD1. The CDR3 runs to 15 residues. Trimming cost V 2 bases and J 1 base; bases outside gene matches: 2. The V gene's germline CDR1 is MDHEN and CDR2 SYDVKM.